The rows below give T cell receptor beta chains drawn from one sample of a study of shared clonotypes between healthy human individuals. Only in-frame clones appear in the TCRdb table, and some are missing; sequencing was by immunoSEQ multiplex PCR. The data contain a few hundred thousand clones, around nine tenths of them singletons. The sample consisted of memory CD8+ T cells sorted from blood. The source is a man younger than 35 in good health. The CDR3 runs from the conserved cysteine through the conserved F or W. A D gene is named only where the DNA matches it firmly. Clone size is stated in some rows and not others, as once, few, many or a class when expanded.

clone_size,v_call,d_call,j_call,cdr3_aa,cdr3_nt
.,TRBV27,TRBD1,TRBJ1-6,CASRIQGVYSPLHF,TGTGCCAGCAGGATACAGGGGGTATATTCACCCCTCCACTTT
.,TRBV10-1,TRBD1,TRBJ2-7,CASSVPDRVVSYEQYF,TGCGCCAGCAGTGTCCCTGACAGGGTAGTATCCTACGAGCAGTACTTC
.,TRBV9,TRBD2,TRBJ2-7,CASSVAPGLAGVEGEQYF,TGTGCCAGCAGCGTAGCTCCCGGACTAGCGGGAGTAGAGGGAGAGCAGTACTTC
.,TRBV28,.,TRBJ1-2,CASSPPGGLIDGYTF,TGTGCCAGCAGTCCTCCCGGGGGGCTTATCGATGGCTACACCTTC
.,TRBV11-3,TRBD2,TRBJ2-1,CASSSTSGNEQFF,TGTGCCAGCAGCTCAACTAGCGGGAATGAGCAGTTCTTC
.,TRBV5-1,TRBD1,TRBJ2-7,CASSMTGQGSYEQYF,TGCGCCAGCAGCATGACGGGACAGGGATCCTACGAGCAGTACTTC
.,TRBV10-1,.,TRBJ2-1,CASSESMALSSYNEQFF,TGCGCCAGCAGTGAGTCGATGGCCCTGAGCTCCTACAATGAGCAGTTCTTC
many,TRBV9,.,TRBJ2-3,CASSVGLASTDTQYF,TGTGCCAGCAGCGTAGGTTTAGCTAGCACAGATACGCAGTATTTT
.,TRBV27,.,TRBJ1-6,CASMHSSESSPLHF,TGTGCCAGCATGCATAGTTCCGAGAGTTCACCCCTCCACTTT
.,TRBV4-3,TRBD2,TRBJ2-1,CASSQTGTSGRYNEQFF,TGCGCCAGCAGCCAAACGGGGACTAGCGGGCGCTACAATGAGCAGTTCTTC
once,TRBV6-4,.,TRBJ1-1,CASSDSRGALNTEAFF,TGTGCCAGCAGTGACTCGAGGGGGGCTTTGAACACTGAAGCTTTCTTT
.,TRBV7-8,TRBD1,TRBJ1-2,CASSIYTGDGYTF,TGTGCCAGCAGTATATATACAGGGGATGGCTACACCTTC
.,TRBV12-5,TRBD2,TRBJ2-1,CASGLVLGLDTYNEQFF,TGTGCTAGTGGTTTGGTACTTGGACTAGATACCTACAATGAGCAGTTCTTC
.,TRBV7-9,.,TRBJ2-5,CASSSPEGPIQETQYF,TGTGCCAGCAGCTCCCCAGAAGGACCCATCCAAGAGACCCAGTACTTC
.,TRBV10-3,.,TRBJ2-5,CAISERYPGETQYF,TGTGCCATCAGTGAGAGGTACCCAGGGGAGACCCAGTACTTC
.,TRBV7-6,.,TRBJ2-1,CASSLVWGVFNEQFF,TGTGCCAGCAGCTTAGTATGGGGGGTGTTCAATGAGCAGTTCTTC
.,TRBV5-4,TRBD1,TRBJ1-5,CASSLGTGKNQPQHF,TGTGCCAGCAGCTTGGGGACAGGGAAGAATCAGCCCCAGCATTTT
.,TRBV10-2,.,TRBJ1-1,CASNKGTGTEAFF,TGCGCCAGCAATAAGGGTACGGGGACTGAAGCTTTCTTT